Listed here are 22 T cell receptor beta chains from one sample, sequenced in a study of T cell changes during pregnancy in multiple sclerosis. Profiled with immunoSEQ multiplex PCR; TCRdb holds only in-frame clones, not every one. The sample records about 70,000 clones, 85% to 95% being singletons. The source was peripheral blood, collected before pregnancy. Receptor source: a female donor with multiple sclerosis, enrolled in a pregnancy study.

The rearrangement joins TRBV4-1 to TRBJ1-5; D unresolved. Trimming removed 4 bases at V and 0 bases at J, with 13 bases between. Germline loops: CDR1 MGHRA, CDR2 YSYEKL. CDR3 length: 16 residues. The CDR3 is CASSPYEGYSNQPQHF. The CDR3 DNA is TGCGCCAGCAGCCCCTACGAGGGCTATAGCAATCAGCCCCAGCATTTT.

The chain joins TRBV11-3 to TRBJ2-7; 9 nucleotides match TRBD2. V gave up 5 bases and J gave up 4 bases; unmatched junction bases: 9. This CDR3 is 15 amino acids long. In germline, CDR1 is SGHNT, CDR2 YENEEA. Here the CDR3 DNA reads TGTGCCAGCAGCCAGAGTAGCGGGAGTTTTTACGAGCAGTACTTC. Protein sequence: CASSQSSGSFYEQYF.

The J gene is TRBJ1-1, the V gene TRBV28; D call uncertain. This CDR3 is built from 14 residues. Trimming left V 10 bases short and J 1 base short, with 16 bases between. Germline CDR1 MDHEN, CDR2 SYDVKM. This CDR3 is CATHLMEANTEAFF. The CDR3 nucleotides read TGTGCCACTCATCTTATGGAGGCGAACACTGAAGCTTTCTTT.

The rearrangement joins TRBV4-1 to TRBJ2-1; 7 bases match TRBD1. Germline V CDR1 and CDR2: MGHRA, YSYEKL. Trimming took 6 bases from V and 7 from J; bases not matched to a gene: 9. The CDR3 contains 14 residues. In DNA, the CDR3 is TGCGCCAGCAGGGGGGCAGGGGGACGAAATGAGCAGTTCTTC. Its translation is CASRGAGGRNEQFF.

The chain combines TRBV4-1 with TRBJ2-6; D is perhaps TRBD2 (5 bases). CDR3 length: 17 residues. Germline loops: CDR1 MGHRA, CDR2 YSYEKL. V was pared by 5 bases and J by 4 bases, with 18 bases between. The CDR3 loop reads CASSGSLAPTGANVLTF. The CDR3 DNA is TGCGCCAGCAGCGGGTCCTTAGCGCCAACCGGGGCCAACGTCCTGACTTTC.

V and J are TRBV19 and TRBJ1-5; tentative D call: TRBD1 (6 bases). The V gene lost 1 base and the J gene lost 6 bases, with 16 bases spanning the gap. Germline V CDR1 and CDR2: LNHDA, SQIVND (reference sequence). This CDR3 spans 16 amino acids. The CDR3 sequence: CASSIGHTGFFQPQHF. The CDR3 nucleotides are TGTGCCAGTAGTATAGGCCATACAGGGTTCTTTCAGCCCCAGCATTTT.

The gene calls are TRBV6-6 and TRBJ1-2; D gene uncertain. The germline gives CDR1 MNHNY, CDR2 SVGAGI (reference sequence). Trimming cost V 0 bases and J 10 bases, with 15 bases left between them. The CDR3 is 14 amino acids. CDR3 coding DNA: TGTGCCAGCAGTTACTCGAATAATGGAGAGGACTACACCTTC. Protein product: CASSYSNNGEDYTF.

The chain joins TRBV7-6 to TRBJ2-1; the D gene is possibly TRBD2 (5 bases). CDR3 length: 15 amino acids. Germline assignment: CDR1 SGHVS and CDR2 FNYEAQ. Trimming removed 0 bases at V and 4 bases at J, with 10 bases between. CDR3 coding DNA: TGTGCCAGCAGCTTAGCCGTCAGCGGATACAATGAGCAGTTCTTC. It yields the protein CASSLAVSGYNEQFF.

The chain carries TRBV6-5 and TRBJ1-1; 11 positions match TRBD1. Germline values: CDR1 MNHEY, CDR2 SVGAGI. The V and J ends lost 4 bases and 4 bases, in that order; junction bases with no gene match: 5. The CDR3 has 15 amino acids. CDR3 protein: CASSSAGTGGTEAFF. The CDR3 coding sequence is TGTGCCAGCAGTTCGGCCGGGACAGGGGGCACTGAAGCTTTCTTT.

The CDR3 bases are TGTGCCAGTAGTGGAAGACAGGGCAAGAATCAAGAGACCCAGTACTTC. This translates into CASSGRQGKNQETQYF. The V gene is TRBV19, the J gene TRBJ2-5; 7 positions agree with TRBD1. V lost 5 bases and J lost 2; bases outside the gene matches: 11. Germline CDR1 and CDR2: LNHDA and SQIVND (reference sequence). The CDR3 sequence is 16 residues long.

Only one count was recorded for this clone. The chain combines TRBV30 with TRBJ2-2, with 15 bases matching TRBD2. There are 17 residues in the CDR3. CDR1 GTSNPN and CDR2 SVGIG come from the germline V gene (reference sequence). V lost 1 base, J lost 6 bases, and 6 bases stayed unmatched. CDR3 protein: CAWSEWTSGRASGELFF. In DNA, the CDR3 is TGTGCCTGGAGTGAATGGACTAGCGGGAGGGCCTCCGGGGAGCTGTTTTTT.

The rearrangement joins TRBV11-1 to TRBJ2-1; TRBD2 aligns across 12 bases. The germline gives CDR1 SGHAT, CDR2 FQDESV (reference sequence). V was clipped by 5 bases and J by 12 bases; unmatched bases: 14. The CDR3 sequence is 16 residues long. The CDR3 DNA sequence: TGTGCCAGCAGCCGCGAGGGACTAGCGGGTTATGCTCTGCAGTTCTTC. The encoded protein is CASSREGLAGYALQFF.

The chain has TRBV20-1 and TRBJ2-3; D is uncertain. The germline gives CDR1 DFQATT, CDR2 SNEGSKA (reference sequence). This CDR3 contains 10 residues. With 6 bases removed from V and 6 bases from J, the gap between germline ends came to 7 bases. The DNA for the CDR3 is TGCAGTGCCCAGAAGGATACGCAGTATTTT. It translates to CSAQKDTQYF.

The CDR3 coding sequence is TGTGCCACCAGCAGAGATGAACCGGGGGTAACGGGCTACACCTTC. The encoded protein is CATSRDEPGVTGYTF. The chain employs TRBV15 and TRBJ1-2; D may be TRBD1 (5 bases). V was cut by 0 bases and J by 8 bases, with 16 bases left in between. The V gene's germline CDR1 is LNHNV and CDR2 YYDKDF (reference sequence). The CDR3 sequence is 15 residues long.

This clone showed up just a few times. The genes are TRBV2 and TRBJ1-1; TRBD1 might be the D (5 bases). The CDR3 runs 14 residues. V lost 0 bases and J lost 4, with 9 bases in between. Germline values: CDR1 SNHLY, CDR2 FYNNEI. CDR3 DNA sequence: TGTGCCAGCAGTGAAGCCTGGGGGGGCACTGAAGCTTTCTTT. Translated: CASSEAWGGTEAFF.

This clone was found once. The chain is built from TRBV9 and TRBJ2-3; TRBD1 matches at 9 bases. Germline CDR1 and CDR2: SGDLS and YYNGEE. The CDR3 runs to 16 residues. Unmatched junction bases numbered 9, after V lost 3 bases and J lost 4 bases. The CDR3 DNA reads as TGTGCCAGCAGCGCTAAACAGGGGGCCTTCGCAGATACGCAGTATTTT. Amino acids: CASSAKQGAFADTQYF.

The rearrangement joins TRBV28 to TRBJ2-7; D is unclear. V was trimmed by 3 bases and J by 4 bases, leaving 13 bases between them. The length of the CDR3 is 14 residues. From germline, CDR1 is MDHEN and CDR2 SYDVKM. CDR3 nucleotides: TGTGCCAGCAGTTTCAGCCGGGTTAATTACGAGCAGTACTTC. Amino acid sequence: CASSFSRVNYEQYF.

The chain recombines TRBV19 with TRBJ2-1; 8 bases are shared with TRBD1. The germline CDR1 and CDR2 sequences are LNHDA and SQIVND (reference sequence). V was pared by 2 bases and J by 7 bases, with 7 bases of the junction left unmatched. The CDR3 extends over 15 amino acids. CDR3: CASSIPSRGPNEQFF. The DNA of the CDR3 is TGTGCCAGTAGTATACCCTCCAGGGGGCCTAATGAGCAGTTCTTC.

The rearrangement uses TRBV29-1 and TRBJ1-2; TRBD1 agrees at 9 bases. The trim removed 7 bases at V and 1 base at J, leaving 7 bases unmatched. The CDR3 is 14 residues long. Germline V gene lookup returns CDR1 SQVTM and CDR2 ANQGSEA. In DNA, the CDR3 is TGCAGCGCCGCCGGACAGGGGCGTAACTATGGCTACACCTTC. Its protein is CSAAGQGRNYGYTF. Looking up the rest from reference TRBV29-1 and TRBJ1-2 gives the full variable domain: SAVISQKPSRDICQRGTSLTIQCQVDSQVTMMFWYRQQPGQSLTLIATANQGSEATYESGFVIDKFPISRPNLTFSTLTVSNMSPEDSSIYLCSAAGQGRNYGYTFGSGTRLTVV.

The chain is built from TRBV10-3 and TRBJ1-1, with 10 bases fitting TRBD1. This CDR3 comprises 14 residues. In germline, CDR1 is ENHRY, CDR2 SYGVKD. The junction had 0 bases not matched to a gene; V was cut back by 4 bases and J by 1 base. Here the CDR3 reads CAISGDRGNTEAFF. The CDR3 nucleotides read TGTGCCATCAGTGGGGACAGGGGGAACACTGAAGCTTTCTTT.

The V and J genes are TRBV11-3 and TRBJ2-2; 10 nucleotides match TRBD1. This CDR3 has 15 residues. After removal of 5 bases from V and 6 bases from J, the junction contained 6 bases not matched to a gene. CDR1 and CDR2 (germline): SGHNT, YENEEA. CDR3 sequence (DNA): TGTGCCAGCAGCGGGACAGGGGTTGGCGCCGGGGAGCTGTTTTTT. Translated: CASSGTGVGAGELFF.

The V gene is TRBV4-3, the J gene TRBJ2-2; 7 positions agree with TRBD2. The CDR3 runs 18 residues. CDR1 is LGHNA and CDR2 is YSLEER in the germline V gene. The V and J ends lost 0 bases and 6 bases, in that order; junction bases with no gene match: 13. The CDR3: CASSQDLMREGHAGELFF. CDR3 bases: TGCGCCAGCAGCCAAGATCTGATGAGGGAGGGCCATGCCGGGGAGCTGTTTTTT.